The 26 T cell receptor beta chains reported below all come from one sample, sequenced in a study of blood T cell repertoires in COVID-19 (dated by TCRdb to between 2020 and 2021). Library creation used the immunoSEQ multiplex PCR assay. TCRdb re-hosts the immuneACCESS table, in-frame sequences only. Its copies lack some clones; in the studies checked, an unresolved V gene accounts for under half of them, and the cause for the rest is not known. For this sample the table gives about 260,000 clones, of which around nine tenths were detected only once. The biggest ten clones account for approximately 9.8% of the sample. The material sequenced was peripheral blood. Receptors originate from a man between 35 and 55 years old who had recovered from COVID-19.

The chain is built from TRBV7-9 and TRBJ2-2; TRBD1 matches at 9 bases. V lost 5 bases and J lost 5; bases outside the gene matches: 9. Germline V lookup: CDR1 SEHNR, CDR2 FQNEAQ (reference sequence). The CDR3 extends over 16 amino acids. The CDR3: CASSRTGDRGTGELFF. For the CDR3, the DNA is TGTGCCAGCAGCCGGACAGGGGACCGTGGGACCGGGGAGCTGTTTTTT.

J is TRBJ2-1 and V is TRBV30, with 7 bases lining up with TRBD2. Looked up from germline, CDR1 is GTSNPN and CDR2 is SVGIG (reference sequence). This CDR3 spans 15 amino acids. With 1 base clipped from V and 4 bases from J, the junction kept 7 bases outside the gene matches. CDR3 bases: TGTGCCTGGAGTGCCCCTAGCGGAGATTACAATGAGCAGTTCTTC. Its protein product is CAWSAPSGDYNEQFF.

This clone appeared a single time. The rearrangement joins TRBV6-5 to TRBJ2-5; TRBD1 agrees at 8 bases. The CDR3 sequence is 15 residues long. Germline lookup yields CDR1 MNHEY and CDR2 SVGAGI. The V segment lost 5 bases and the J segment 1 base; nucleotides outside the gene matches: 6. CDR3 residues: CASSHGQGPQETQYF. In DNA, the CDR3 is TGTGCCAGCAGTCACGGACAGGGCCCCCAAGAGACCCAGTACTTC.

A note on this clone: One junction end disagrees with the germline gene, perhaps due to a read error. The CDR3 region is CASSYRISGGPVF. The CDR3 coding sequence is TGTGCCAGCAGTTACCGAATTAGCGGGGGACCGGTCTTC. This chain connects TRBV6-5 to TRBJ2-1, with 9 bases matching TRBD2. The CDR3 has 13 amino acids. Germline CDR1 MNHEY, CDR2 SVGAGI.

This clone appeared a few times. This chain joins TRBV7-4 and TRBJ2-7; possible D gene TRBD2, 6 bases. The CDR3 sequence is 15 residues long. CDR1 is SGHVT, CDR2 SQSDAQ, per germline. Deletions cut 1 base from V and 3 bases from J, with 13 bases between. CDR3 region: CASSLGVAAYYEQYF. The DNA for the CDR3 is TGTGCCAGCAGCTTAGGGGTAGCGGCATACTACGAGCAGTACTTC.

The CDR3 region is CAIRRGGQHTEAFF. In DNA form, the CDR3 reads TGTGCCATCCGGAGGGGGGGGCAGCACACTGAAGCTTTCTTT. The chain carries TRBV5-4 and TRBJ1-1, with TRBD1 as a possible D gene (6 bases). V was pared by 9 bases and J by 3 bases, with 18 bases between. CDR1 and CDR2 (germline): SGHNT, YYREEE (reference sequence). This CDR3 has 14 amino acids.

The chain employs TRBV6-5 and TRBJ2-1; the D gene is possibly TRBD2 (5 bases). The germline V gene encodes CDR1 MNHEY and CDR2 SVGAGI. The germline V and J ends were trimmed by 0 bases and 7 bases, with 7 bases remaining between them. The CDR3 is 13 amino acids. The CDR3 DNA reads as TGTGCCAGCAGTTACTCCGGGGAAAATGAGCAGTTCTTC. It encodes CASSYSGENEQFF.

This chain uses TRBV19 with TRBJ1-2, with D perhaps matching TRBD1 (6 bases). V was cut by 8 bases and J by 2 bases, with 18 bases left in between. The V gene's germline CDR1 is LNHDA and CDR2 SQIVND (reference sequence). The CDR3 totals 15 residues. This CDR3 reads CASQELGAQNYGYTF. The CDR3 nucleotides are TGTGCCAGTCAGGAGTTGGGGGCCCAAAACTATGGCTACACCTTC.

The chain recombines TRBV11-2 with TRBJ2-2; D remains ambiguous. CDR1 SGHAT and CDR2 FQNNGV come from the germline V gene. This CDR3 comprises 12 residues. Trimming took 8 bases from V and 5 from J, leaving 9 bases between them. CDR3 loop: CASPRQTGELFF. In DNA, the CDR3 is TGTGCCAGCCCGAGACAAACCGGGGAGCTGTTTTTT.

This chain links TRBV3-1 (or the pseudogene TRBV3-2) with TRBJ2-7; a weak D match, TRBD1 (5 bases). Trimming stripped 0 bases from V and 1 base from J, with 10 bases between. Germline CDR1 reads LGHDT; CDR2 reads YNNKEL (reference sequence). CDR3 length: 15 residues. CDR3 protein: CASSQDPRQSYEQYF. Written as DNA, the CDR3 is TGTGCCAGCAGCCAAGATCCGAGACAGTCCTACGAGCAGTACTTC.

This rearrangement joins TRBV19 to TRBJ2-7; 14 nucleotides line up with TRBD2. The germline V gene has CDR1 LNHDA and CDR2 SQIVND (reference sequence). After removal of 6 bases from V and 1 base from J, the junction contained 8 bases not matched to a gene. The CDR3 extends over 17 amino acids. CDR3 nucleotide sequence: TGTGCCAGTAGCGGGACTAGCGGGGGCTTTGGGTCCTACGAGCAGTACTTC. Amino acids: CASSGTSGGFGSYEQYF.

The chain couples TRBV5-4 to TRBJ2-4; 7 bases are a match to TRBD1. CDR3 length equals 17 residues. The germline gives CDR1 SGHNT, CDR2 YYREEE (reference sequence). V lost 4 bases to trimming and J lost 6 bases; unmatched junction nucleotides: 16. The CDR3 nucleotides are TGTGCCAGCAGCCCTCCCGATCCGGGACAGAATTTAAACATTCAGTACTTC. Its translation is CASSPPDPGQNLNIQYF.

V gene TRBV27 combines with J gene TRBJ1-5; a possible D gene is TRBD1 (5 bases). Germline V gene sequence: CDR1 MNHEY, CDR2 SMNVEV (reference sequence). V was pared by 3 bases and J by 5 bases, with 11 bases between. The CDR3 is made up of 14 amino acids. The CDR3: CASSFQGSDQPQHF. As DNA, the CDR3 is TGTGCCAGCAGTTTTCAGGGTTCTGATCAGCCCCAGCATTTT.

CDR3 DNA: TGTGCCAGCAGTGCCATCTACGAGCAGTACTTC. Translated: CASSAIYEQYF. The J gene is TRBJ2-7, the V gene TRBV6-4; D gene unclear. CDR3 size: 11 residues. Germline values: CDR1 MRHNA, CDR2 SNTAGT. V dropped 4 bases and J dropped 3 bases, with 4 bases sitting between them.

The rearrangement uses TRBV19 and TRBJ1-1; D uncertain. The CDR3 totals 16 residues. The germline gives CDR1 LNHDA, CDR2 SQIVND (reference sequence). V was clipped by 8 bases and J by 1 base, with 20 bases between them. The CDR3 sequence is CASGRVRPDGNTEAFF. The CDR3 DNA sequence: TGTGCCAGTGGCCGGGTAAGGCCCGACGGGAACACTGAAGCTTTCTTT.

This chain connects TRBV6-4 to TRBJ2-1; 13 bases are shared with TRBD2. CDR1 is MRHNA, CDR2 SNTAGT, per germline. The CDR3 has 15 residues. V trimming: 5 bases; J trimming: 7 bases; junction bases outside the gene matches: 5. The CDR3 DNA reads as TGTGCCAGCAGTCGCACTAGCGGGGGGGTGAATGAGCAGTTCTTC. It translates to CASSRTSGGVNEQFF.

The chain combines TRBV7-8 with TRBJ2-5, with a weak D call TRBD2 (7 bases). This CDR3 spans 14 amino acids. Per the germline V gene, CDR1 is SGHVS and CDR2 is FQNEAQ. The V and J ends lost 5 bases and 5 bases respectively, with 15 bases between them. The CDR3, as DNA: TGTGCCAGCAGCCAAAGGGGGGGTTGGGAGACCCAGTACTTC. Translated, it gives CASSQRGGWETQYF.

CDR3 residues: CASTQGGGQGEQFF. CDR3 DNA: TGTGCCAGCACCCAGGGGGGGGGCCAAGGTGAGCAGTTCTTC. V and J are TRBV3-1 (or the pseudogene TRBV3-2) and TRBJ2-1; tentatively, D is TRBD1 or TRBD2 (7 bases each). Germline V gene data show CDR1 as LGHDT and CDR2 as YNNKEL (reference sequence). Trimming shortened V by 7 bases and J by 9 bases, and 19 bases separated the two germline ends. CDR3 length: 14 amino acids.

This clone showed up just once. The DNA for the CDR3 is TGTGCCAGCAGGCGAGGGACAGGGTTGAATCAGCCCCAGCATTTT. It yields the protein CASRRGTGLNQPQHF. The chain joins TRBV6-5 to TRBJ1-5; 9 nucleotides match TRBD1. The CDR3 is 15 amino acids. V gave up 6 bases and J gave up 4 bases; unmatched junction bases: 7. Germline V gene lookup returns CDR1 MNHEY and CDR2 SVGAGI.

The chain links TRBV7-9 to TRBJ1-1, with TRBD1 matching over 9 bases. Trimming removed 2 bases from V and 6 bases from J; junction bases left unmatched: 16. The CDR3 is 18 residues long. CDR1 is SEHNR and CDR2 is FQNEAQ in the germline V gene (reference sequence). The CDR3 sequence is CASSLLSGTGWGAAEAFF. In DNA, the CDR3 is TGTGCCAGCAGCTTACTATCTGGGACAGGGTGGGGAGCGGCTGAAGCTTTCTTT.

V gene TRBV25-1 combines with J gene TRBJ2-7; 7 bases map to TRBD2. Unmatched junction bases numbered 15, after V lost 4 bases and J lost 12 bases. Germline V gene sequence: CDR1 MGHDK, CDR2 SYGVNS. This CDR3 region has 14 residues. The CDR3 spells CASSAPGSGGRWYF. CDR3 DNA sequence: TGTGCCAGCAGTGCCCCGGGTTCGGGGGGAAGGTGGTACTTC.

The gene calls are TRBV5-1 and TRBJ2-1; 10 bases align to TRBD1. This CDR3 is 15 amino acids long. The V segment lost 5 bases and the J segment 6 bases; nucleotides outside the gene matches: 8. CDR1 and CDR2 from the germline V gene are SGHRS and YFSETQ. CDR3 coding DNA: TGCGCCAGCAGATCGAGACAGGGGGCGTTCAATGAGCAGTTCTTC. The encoded protein is CASRSRQGAFNEQFF.

The rearrangement uses TRBV7-9 and TRBJ2-3; tentatively, D is TRBD2 (5 bases). The germline gives CDR1 SEHNR, CDR2 FQNEAQ (reference sequence). Trimming pared 3 bases from V and 1 base from J, leaving 8 bases between. This CDR3 comprises 14 residues. The CDR3 region has the DNA TGTGCCAGCAGCTTTACGCGGGGCACAGATACGCAGTATTTT. Amino acids: CASSFTRGTDTQYF.

V gene TRBV5-4 combines with J gene TRBJ2-2; 7 positions agree with TRBD1. V shed 4 bases and J 2 bases; nucleotides not matched to a gene: 11. Germline lookup yields CDR1 SGHNT and CDR2 YYREEE (reference sequence). The CDR3 has 17 amino acids. CDR3 sequence reads: CASSPIPGQTNTGELFF. In DNA form, the CDR3 reads TGTGCCAGCAGCCCGATTCCGGGACAGACAAACACCGGGGAGCTGTTTTTT. The full variable domain, its missing parts supplied by reference TRBV5-4 and TRBJ2-2, is ETGVTQSPTHLIKTRGQQVTLRCSSQSGHNTVSWYQQALGQGPQFIFQYYREEENGRGNFPPRFSGLQFPNYSSELNVNALELDDSALYLCASSPIPGQTNTGELFFGEGSRLTVL.

The gene calls are TRBV10-3 and TRBJ2-5; D not resolved. Trimming pared 4 bases from V and 3 bases from J, leaving 9 bases between. This CDR3 comprises 13 residues. Germline CDR1 ENHRY, CDR2 SYGVKD. For the CDR3, the DNA is TGTGCCATCAGTGCTCACAAGAAAGAGACCCAGTACTTC. Its translation: CAISAHKKETQYF.

This clone was seen a single time. The chain has TRBV27 and TRBJ1-4; the match to TRBD1 covers 7 bases. Trimming removed 5 bases from V and 0 bases from J; junction bases left unmatched: 6. The CDR3 runs to 16 residues. CDR1 and CDR2 from the germline V gene are MNHEY and SMNVEV (reference sequence). CDR3 residues: CASSPRTGSTNEKLFF. Written as DNA, the CDR3 is TGTGCCAGCAGTCCTCGGACAGGCTCAACTAATGAAAAACTGTTTTTT.